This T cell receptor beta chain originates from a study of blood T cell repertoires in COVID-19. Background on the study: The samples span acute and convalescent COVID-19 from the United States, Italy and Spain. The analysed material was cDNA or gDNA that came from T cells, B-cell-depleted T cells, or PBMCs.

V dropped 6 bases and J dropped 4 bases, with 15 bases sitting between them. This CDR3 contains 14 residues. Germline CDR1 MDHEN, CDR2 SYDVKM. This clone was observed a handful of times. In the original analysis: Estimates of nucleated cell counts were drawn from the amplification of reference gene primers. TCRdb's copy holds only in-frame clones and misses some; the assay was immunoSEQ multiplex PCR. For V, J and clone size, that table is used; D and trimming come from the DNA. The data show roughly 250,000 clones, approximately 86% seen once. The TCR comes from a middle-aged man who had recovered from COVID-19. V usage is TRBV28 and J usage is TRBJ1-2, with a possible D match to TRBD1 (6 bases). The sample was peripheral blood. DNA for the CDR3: TGTGCCAGCAGAAAGAGGGGGGGGGCCTATGGCTACACCTTC. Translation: CASRKRGGAYGYTF.